This T cell receptor (beta chain) was identified in a study of early stage breast cancer tumors. Study outcomes and limitations: In 14 of 16 patients, blood comparison separated tumor from normal breast.

This clone was observed once. As yet, its antigen is unknown. Only in-frame clones appear in the TCRdb table, and some are missing; sequencing was by immunoSEQ multiplex PCR. The top ten clones hold roughly 1.4% of a sample with 45,000 to 50,000 clones, roughly 83% of them seen once. The V gene's germline CDR1 is MNHNS and CDR2 SASEGT. The CDR3 has 14 residues. V was trimmed by 6 bases and J by 2 bases, leaving 14 bases between them. The TCR originated in a person in their fifties or sixties with breast cancer. Sequencing was carried out using blood. The chain employs TRBV6-1 and TRBJ2-7; D is perhaps TRBD1 (5 bases). CDR3 in amino acids: CASRSGLPPYEQYF. For the CDR3, the DNA is TGTGCCAGCAGATCAGGGCTCCCCCCCTACGAGCAGTACTTC.